This T cell receptor (beta chain) was captured in a study of cytomegalovirus exposure and HLA in healthy donors. This clone has just a few counts. A multiplex PCR was run with 60 Vbeta primers and 13 Jbeta primers. Profiled with immunoSEQ multiplex PCR; TCRdb holds only in-frame clones, not every one. The sample lists roughly 150,000 clones; about 70% were seen once. Germline loops: CDR1 SGHRS, CDR2 YFSETQ. V shed 4 bases, J shed 4 bases, and the junction held 13 bases outside the gene matches. This CDR3 comprises 16 residues. This sequence originates from a woman aged 35 to 49 in good health and CMV-seronegative. The J gene is TRBJ2-7, the V gene TRBV5-1, with 8 bases fitting TRBD1. Material for sequencing was PBMCs. The CDR3 coding sequence is TGCGCCAGCAGCCCTATCGCGCAGGGGGCAGGGTACGAGCAGTACTTC. Translation: CASSPIAQGAGYEQYF.